The present TCR beta chain was sequenced within a study of monozygotic twins with cystic fibrosis. Turning to the study itself: Libraries were built from 3 to 3.5 micrograms of fragmented DNA using roughly 15 PCR cycles. Findings and limits, study-wide: In 13 of 16 pairs, V gene usage was closest to the co-twin's. The repertoire was suggested to be naive-dominated, clonality median around 0.0095. Nucleotide-identical clonotype sharing was significantly higher within monozygotic CF twin pairs than between unrelated CF individuals.

This CDR3 is built from 13 residues. V dropped 0 bases and J dropped 5 bases, with 8 bases sitting between them. Germline V gene sequence: CDR1 SGHNT, CDR2 YENEEA. This clone was recorded once. Its antigen is as yet unknown. Data came from immunoSEQ multiplex PCR; TCRdb stores just in-frame clones and leaves some out. The sample lists about 17,000 clones, roughly 96% seen once, with around 0.61% in the top ten. The chain combines TRBV11-3 with TRBJ2-7, with D unclear. Sequenced input: blood. The sequence came from a girl aged 2 to 9 with cystic fibrosis. The CDR3, as DNA: TGTGCCAGCAGCTTAGACCCGAAGAACGAGCAGTACTTC. As protein: CASSLDPKNEQYF. The whole variable domain, remainder taken from reference TRBV11-3 and TRBJ2-7, is EAGVVQSPRYKIIEKKQPVAFWCNPISGHNTLYWYLQNLGQGPELLIRYENEEAVDDSQLPKDRFSAERLKGVDSTLKIQPAELGDSAVYLCASSLDPKNEQYFGPGTRLTVT.